The entry that follows covers one T cell receptor beta chain sequence. What it binds is unknown. This sample was taken from a study of cytomegalovirus exposure and HLA in healthy donors. Study-wide points: Previous analysis showed most TCR beta V segments were productive about 87% or about 30% of the time.

PCR primers comprised 60 Vbeta and 13 Jbeta primers. TCRdb's copy holds only in-frame clones and misses some; the assay was immunoSEQ multiplex PCR. The sample has under 200,000 clones, 81% seen once. What was sequenced was PBMCs. This TCR came from a woman aged 18-30 years in good health and CMV-seronegative.

CDR3 sequence (DNA): TGCGCCAGCAGCTCAGGACAGGGGGAAAGGCCCCAGCATTTT. Amino acid sequence: CASSSGQGERPQHF. The chain carries TRBV5-1 and TRBJ1-5, with 10 bases lining up with TRBD1. Germline CDR1 SGHRS, CDR2 YFSETQ. V dropped 3 bases and J dropped 9; count of bases not matched to a gene: 6. This CDR3 is built from 14 residues.